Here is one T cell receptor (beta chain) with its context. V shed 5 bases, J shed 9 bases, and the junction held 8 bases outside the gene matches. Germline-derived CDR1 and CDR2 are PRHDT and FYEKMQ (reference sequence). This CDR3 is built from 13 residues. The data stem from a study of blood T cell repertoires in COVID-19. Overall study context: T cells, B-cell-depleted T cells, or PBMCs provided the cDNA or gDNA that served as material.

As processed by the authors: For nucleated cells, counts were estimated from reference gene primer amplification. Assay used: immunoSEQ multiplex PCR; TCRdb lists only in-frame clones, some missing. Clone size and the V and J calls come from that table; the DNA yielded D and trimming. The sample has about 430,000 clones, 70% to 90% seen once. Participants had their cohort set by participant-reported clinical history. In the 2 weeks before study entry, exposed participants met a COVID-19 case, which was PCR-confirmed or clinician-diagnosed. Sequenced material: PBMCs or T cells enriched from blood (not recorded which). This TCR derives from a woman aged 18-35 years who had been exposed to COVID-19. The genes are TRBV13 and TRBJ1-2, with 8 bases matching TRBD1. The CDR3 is CASSAQGVFSYTF. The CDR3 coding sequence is TGTGCCAGCAGCGCACAGGGGGTGTTTAGCTACACCTTC.